The rows below give T cell receptor beta chains drawn from one sample of a study of vaccination and CD4 T cells after COVID-19. TCRdb used MiXCR to reprocess the PCR reads, holding one entry per CDR3 protein. This table has around 20,000 distinct CDR3 sequences, under 65% appearing once. The antigens these receptors bind are not known. Sequenced here: CD4+ T cells from blood, cultured in vitro, sampled after SARS-CoV-2 vaccination. These TCRs come from a human donor who received a COVID-19 vaccine. CDR3s include the opening cysteine and the closing phenylalanine or tryptophan. D genes are given only for firm matches. A clone size is listed for some rows: how often the clone was seen (once, few, many), or a class if it is expanded.

few	TRBV5-4	TRBJ2-3	15	NA	CASSLEVRSTDTQYF	TGTGCCAGCAGCTTGGAGGTCCGAAGCACAGATACGCAGTATTTT
NA	TRBV27	TRBJ2-2	13	NA	CASSFTLTGELFF	TGTGCCAGCAGTTTCACTCTTACAGGGGAGCTGTTTTTT
NA	TRBV20-1	TRBJ1-1	12	NA	CSARAGRTEAFF	TGCAGTGCTAGAGCCGGACGCACTGAAGCTTTCTTT
NA	TRBV24-1	TRBJ2-1	16	TRBD1	CATSETDRASYNEQFF	TGTGCCACCAGTGAGACTGACAGGGCCTCCTACAATGAGCAGTTCTTC
NA	TRBV18	TRBJ1-6	14	NA	CASSHGTPNSPLHF	TGTGCCAGCTCCCACGGGACACCGAATTCACCCCTCCACTTT
NA	TRBV19	TRBJ2-3	17	TRBD1	CASSRIPGQGVPDTQYF	TGTGCCAGTAGTAGGATTCCGGGACAGGGGGTTCCAGATACGCAGTATTTT
once	TRBV6-1	TRBJ1-2	13	NA	CASSAKNGYGYTF	TGTGCCAGCAGTGCTAAGAATGGCTATGGCTACACCTTC
NA	TRBV6-1	TRBJ1-3	16	NA	CASRGRQARSGNTIYF	TGTGCCAGCAGGGGGAGACAGGCCCGCTCTGGAAACACCATATATTTT
NA	TRBV2	TRBJ2-1	15	TRBD1	CASSGTGTGGHEQFF	TGTGCCAGCAGTGGAACCGGGACAGGGGGCCATGAGCAGTTCTTC
few	TRBV2	TRBJ1-2	15	NA	CASSEVAGPLDGYTF	TGTGCCAGCAGTGAAGTGGCAGGGCCCCTTGATGGCTACACCTTC
NA	TRBV12-3/TRBV12-4	TRBJ1-2	15	TRBD1	CASTLWGQAQGGYTF	TGTGCCAGCACTTTGTGGGGACAGGCCCAGGGTGGCTACACCTTC
NA	TRBV6-1	TRBJ1-1	14	TRBD1	CASRWTGRDTEAFF	TGTGCCAGCAGGTGGACAGGGCGGGACACTGAAGCTTTCTTT
NA	TRBV5-1	TRBJ2-6	17	NA	CASSLGLTNSGANVLTF	TGCGCCAGCAGCTTGGGACTGACCAACTCTGGGGCCAACGTCCTGACTTTC
NA	TRBV25-1	TRBJ2-3	15	TRBD1	CASSERQGGTDTQYF	TGTGCCAGCAGTGAAAGACAGGGGGGCACAGATACGCAGTATTTT
few	TRBV19	TRBJ1-5	17	NA	CASSITGMRTENQPQHF	TGTGCCAGTAGTATTACCGGAATGAGGACAGAGAATCAGCCCCAGCATTTT
NA	TRBV20-1	TRBJ2-4	15	NA	CSAPQMRVAKNIQYF	TGCAGTGCTCCCCAAATGCGCGTTGCCAAAAACATTCAGTACTTC
NA	TRBV27	TRBJ1-2	13	NA	CASSLGVDYGYTF	TGTGCCAGCAGTTTAGGCGTGGACTATGGCTACACCTTC
NA	TRBV20-1	TRBJ1-1	14	NA	CSADSTGKGTEAFF	TGCAGTGCCGATTCGACAGGTAAAGGGACTGAAGCTTTCTTT
NA	TRBV28	TRBJ1-6	16	TRBD1	CASSFRSTGVNSPLHF	TGTGCCAGCAGTTTCCGTTCGACAGGGGTGAATTCACCCCTCCACTTT
few	TRBV20-1	TRBJ1-1	15	NA	CSARRGGGLNTEAFF	TGCAGTGCTAGGCGTGGGGGGGGTCTGAACACTGAAGCTTTCTTT
NA	TRBV7-8	TRBJ1-5	16	NA	CASSPRLWGSNQPQHF	TGTGCCAGCAGCCCCAGGCTTTGGGGGAGCAATCAGCCCCAGCATTTT
NA	TRBV6-1	TRBJ1-1	16	NA	CASSDVPRRGDTEAFF	TGTGCCAGCAGTGATGTTCCCAGACGCGGCGACACTGAAGCTTTCTTT
NA	TRBV12-3/TRBV12-4	TRBJ2-1	13	NA	CASSFSGYNEQFF	TGTGCCAGCAGTTTCAGTGGCTACAATGAGCAGTTCTTC
NA	TRBV20-1	TRBJ1-2	14	TRBD1	CSARTPGQHYGYTF	TGCAGTGCCCGGACTCCGGGACAGCACTATGGCTACACCTTC
once	TRBV24-1	TRBJ2-7	13	NA	CATSDLDGYEQYF	TGTGCCACCAGTGACCTAGACGGATACGAGCAGTACTTC
NA	TRBV10-3	TRBJ2-3	17	NA	CAISESMGRARTDTQYF	TGTGCCATCAGTGAGTCGATGGGGCGGGCCCGCACAGATACGCAGTATTTT
NA	TRBV7-9	TRBJ1-2	15	TRBD1	CASSRWTGDNYGYTF	TGCGCCAGCAGCCGCTGGACAGGGGATAACTATGGCTACACCTTC
few	TRBV11-3	TRBJ2-7	15	TRBD2	CASSLTSGGTYEQYF	TGTGCCAGCAGCTTGACTAGCGGGGGCACCTACGAGCAGTACTTC
NA	TRBV20-1	TRBJ1-1	10	NA	CSANSVEAFF	TGCAGTGCTAACTCGGTTGAAGCTTTCTTT